Included here is one T cell receptor beta chain sequence, with context. This sample is drawn from a study of T cell responses to AZD1222 COVID-19 vaccine. The CDR3 is 15 residues long. The ends lost 7 bases at V and 2 bases at J; junction bases unmatched: 7. Looked up from germline, CDR1 is LNHDA and CDR2 is SQIVND (reference sequence). TCRdb's copy holds only in-frame clones and misses some; the assay was immunoSEQ multiplex PCR. The data show approximately 150,000 clones, around nine tenths seen once. Sequences were derived from peripheral blood, sampled on day 0 of AZD1222 vaccination. This receptor was obtained from an adult in good health. This sequence joins TRBV19 and TRBJ2-3; 9 nucleotides agree with TRBD1. CDR3: CASTTDRGFTDTQYF. The CDR3 coding sequence is TGTGCCAGTACCACCGACAGGGGGTTCACAGATACGCAGTATTTT.